Following are 29 T cell receptor beta chains from one sample sequenced in a study of tumor-infiltrating lymphocytes in glioblastoma multiforme. TCRB libraries came from RNA via three nested multiplex PCR rounds. TCRdb re-called the multiplex PCR reads with MiXCR, one entry per CDR3 protein. This repertoire shows under 35,000 distinct CDR3 sequences, approximately 60% found once; its top ten account for 33%. The sequencing sample was made of brain tumor tissue. Receptors originate from a male donor with glioblastoma.

At least ten counts were recorded for this clonotype. The chain recombines TRBV6-5 with TRBJ2-3; the D is unclear. This CDR3 contains 15 residues. In germline, CDR1 is MNHEY, CDR2 SVGAGI. Deletions cut 5 bases from V and 2 bases from J, with 14 bases between. Here the CDR3 reads CASSPSWSYTDTQYF. The CDR3 nucleotides are TGTGCCAGCAGTCCCTCCTGGTCGTACACAGATACGCAGTATTTT.

The chain is built from TRBV5-5 and TRBJ2-1, with D possibly matching TRBD2 (6 bases). From germline, CDR1 is SGHKS and CDR2 YYEKEE (reference sequence). The germline V and J ends were trimmed by 4 bases and 1 base, with 18 bases remaining between them. This CDR3 has 17 amino acids. The CDR3 sequence is CASSLLDSGYSYNEQFF. For the CDR3, the DNA is TGTGCCAGCAGCCTCCTGGATAGCGGCTATTCCTACAATGAGCAGTTCTTC.

The chain recombines TRBV6-6 with TRBJ2-5; D remains ambiguous. Germline CDR1 and CDR2: MNHNY and SVGAGI (reference sequence). The CDR3 contains 11 residues. V was cut by 0 bases and J by 4 bases, with 0 bases left in between. CDR3 residues: CASSYSETQYF. In DNA form, the CDR3 reads TGTGCCAGCAGTTACTCAGAGACCCAGTACTTC.

As concerns this clonotype: The final CDR3 position lacks the conserved phenylalanine or tryptophan, pointing to a likely read error. The V and J genes are TRBV20-1 and TRBJ2-1; 9 nucleotides agree with TRBD2. This CDR3 has 16 residues. The J segment lost 9 bases and the V segment lost 0 bases, leaving 12 bases of the junction unmatched. The germline CDR1 and CDR2 sequences are DFQATT and SNEGSKA (reference sequence). The CDR3 reads CSARDQRLAGYSEQFI. DNA for the CDR3: TGCAGTGCTAGAGATCAGCGGCTAGCGGGATATTCTGAGCAGTTCATC.

About this clonotype itself: At one of its ends the junction is not consistent with the germline gene, which may arise from a read error. The chain employs TRBV11-2 and TRBJ2-5; D uncertain. The CDR3 spans 14 residues. Germline CDR1 SGHAT, CDR2 FQNNGV. The CDR3 is CASSLGVSFSSQCF. CDR3 sequence (DNA): TGTGCCAGCAGCTTAGGGGTTAGCTTCTCGTCCCAGTGCTTC.

V gene TRBV29-1 combines with J gene TRBJ1-2, with D maybe TRBD1 (5 bases). V was clipped by 5 bases and J by 4 bases, with 11 bases between them. The V gene's germline CDR1 is SQVTM and CDR2 ANQGSEA. CDR3 size: 12 residues. CDR3 in amino acids: CSVKNGGYGYTF. CDR3 in DNA: TGCAGCGTTAAAAATGGGGGCTATGGCTACACCTTC.

Comment on this clonotype: One junction end disagrees with the germline gene, perhaps due to a read error. The rearrangement links TRBV29-1 to TRBJ1-1; D remains unclear. Germline lookup yields CDR1 SQVTM and CDR2 ANQGSEA. The CDR3 sequence is 13 residues long. The CDR3 reads CSIEHSSNTEAFF. For the CDR3, the DNA is TGCAGCATTGAACATTCAAGCAACACTGAAGCTTTCTTT.

Points on this clonotype: The junction does not match germline at one end; this may be a read error. The CDR3 protein is CASSGQGREQCF. The CDR3, as DNA: TGTGCAAGCAGCGGACAGGGGCGCGAGCAATGCTTC. The chain joins TRBV11-1 to TRBJ2-7, with 9 bases identical to TRBD1. The CDR3 extends over 12 amino acids. From germline, CDR1 is SGHAT and CDR2 FQDESV (reference sequence).

Concerning this clonotype: Likely a read error: the CDR3 ends without its conserved phenylalanine or tryptophan. The V gene is TRBV20-1, the J gene TRBJ1-6; D gene ambiguous. Germline values: CDR1 DFQATT, CDR2 SNEGSKA (reference sequence). This CDR3 has 15 amino acids. The CDR3 protein is CSARGRGSENSPLHL. CDR3 coding DNA: TGCAGTGCAAGAGGGCGGGGTTCCGAGAATTCACCCCTCCACCTT.

Many counts were recorded for this clonotype. The chain couples TRBV28 to TRBJ2-3, with D tentatively TRBD2 (6 bases). Germline V gene lookup returns CDR1 MDHEN and CDR2 SYDVKM. The V end was cut by 3 bases, the J end by 5 bases, with 15 bases between. The CDR3 covers 15 residues. CDR3 residues: CASSLRGGMRDTQYF. For the CDR3, the DNA is TGTGCCAGCAGTTTGCGGGGCGGGATGAGAGATACGCAGTATTTT.

This clonotype was observed a few times. This CDR3 reads CASSYNNEQFF. CDR3 nucleotide sequence: TGCGCCAGCAGCTACAACAATGAGCAGTTCTTC. V gene TRBV5-1 combines with J gene TRBJ2-1; no clear D. CDR3 length: 11 amino acids. The ends were cut back, 3 bases at V and 5 bases at J, with 3 bases in the middle. The germline V gene has CDR1 SGHRS and CDR2 YFSETQ.

The CDR3 DNA sequence: TGCAGTGCTACACTAGTGGGAGTGTTGTATGGGCAGTTCTTC. The encoded protein is CSATLVGVLYGQFF. The V gene is TRBV20-1, the J gene TRBJ2-1; a weak D match, TRBD2 (5 bases). V lost 4 bases to trimming and J lost 12 bases, with 22 bases between them. Germline V CDR1 and CDR2: DFQATT, SNEGSKA (reference sequence). CDR3 length: 14 residues.

The chain combines TRBV19 with TRBJ2-7; no definite D call. V lost 4 bases and J lost 0, with 13 bases in between. CDR1 is LNHDA and CDR2 is SQIVND in the germline V gene (reference sequence). This CDR3 has 15 residues. CDR3 region: CASSTAILGSYEQYF. The DNA for the CDR3 is TGTGCCAGTAGTACGGCCATTTTGGGCTCCTACGAGCAGTACTTC.

V is TRBV6-1 and J is TRBJ1-1; maybe TRBD1 (6 bases). V lost 7 bases and J 8 bases, leaving 17 bases between the germline ends. CDR1 and CDR2 from the germline V gene are MNHNS and SASEGT. The CDR3 is 13 amino acids. The CDR3 loop reads CASIGQRGTEAFF. CDR3 DNA sequence: TGTGCCAGCATCGGACAGAGGGGGACGGAAGCTTTCTTT.

This clonotype has a handful of counts. This may arise from a read error, as a much more abundant clone is one base away. The genes are TRBV11-2 and TRBJ2-4; D is perhaps TRBD1 or TRBD2 (5 bases each). CDR1 SGHAT and CDR2 FQNNGV come from the germline V gene. CDR3 length: 13 residues. The CDR3 DNA reads TGTGCCAACAGCCTGGGGGAAGTGGACATTCAGTACTTC. Translation gives CANSLGEVDIQYF.

The chain is built from TRBV11-2 and TRBJ2-3; 16 bases line up with TRBD2. The CDR3 sequence is 16 residues long. With 5 bases clipped from V and 4 bases from J, the junction kept 3 bases outside the gene matches. Germline CDR1 is SGHAT and CDR2 is FQNNGV. CDR3 coding DNA: TGTGCCAGCAGCCTCGGGACTAGCGGGAGGGCAGATACGCAGTATTTT. Residues: CASSLGTSGRADTQYF.

This clonotype was detected a few times. This chain links TRBV10-3 with TRBJ1-2; no clear D. Trimming took 8 bases from V and 4 from J, leaving 14 bases between them. The CDR3 is 13 amino acids. Per the germline V gene, CDR1 is ENHRY and CDR2 is SYGVKD. CDR3 amino acids: CAISREGTYGYTF. The CDR3 bases are TGTGCCATCTCGAGGGAGGGTACCTATGGCTACACCTTC.

Of note for this clonotype: At one of its ends the junction is not consistent with the germline gene, which may arise from a read error. The V gene is TRBV20-1, the J gene TRBJ2-1; no clear D gene. The CDR3 runs 12 residues. Per germline, CDR1 DFQATT and CDR2 SNEGSKA (reference sequence). CDR3 in amino acids: CSADRRDKEQFF. In DNA, the CDR3 is TGCAGTGCTGACCGGAGAGACAAAGAGCAGTTCTTC.

Comments on this clonotype: An end of the junction does not agree with germline; a read error may underlie this. J is TRBJ2-1 and V is TRBV5-1, with 8 positions matching TRBD2. Looked up from germline, CDR1 is SGHRS and CDR2 is YFSETQ. The CDR3 consists of 17 residues. CDR3 protein: CASSPSHIAGLNNERFF. The CDR3 bases are TGCGCCAGCAGCCCCTCCCACATAGCGGGACTTAACAATGAGCGGTTCTTC. Variable domain in full (rest from reference TRBV5-1 and TRBJ2-1): KAGVTQTPRYLIKTRGQQVTLSCSPISGHRSVSWYQQTPGQGLQFLFEYFSETQRNKGNFPGRFSGRQFSNSRSEMNVSTLELGDSALYLCASSPSHIAGLNNERFFGPGTRLTVL.

On this clonotype itself: One end of the junction varies from germline; a read error may be responsible. The chain is built from TRBV20-1 and TRBJ1-1; D call uncertain. The CDR3 totals 17 residues. CDR1 is DFQATT, CDR2 SNEGSKA, per germline (reference sequence). The CDR3 coding sequence is TGCAGTGCTAGAGATCGTGTGGAGGGCTCCATGAACACTGTAGCTTTCTTT. Translated: CSARDRVEGSMNTVAFF.

To note about this clonotype: The germline gene is not matched at one end of the junction; a read error may be the cause. The rearrangement joins TRBV20-1 to TRBJ1-5, with 7 bases fitting TRBD1. Per germline, CDR1 DFQATT and CDR2 SNEGSKA (reference sequence). There are 16 residues in the CDR3. The CDR3 DNA is TGCAGTGCTAGATATCCCACAGGGGAGAGCAATCAGTCCCAGCATTTT. Amino acid sequence: CSARYPTGESNQSQHF.

This rearrangement joins TRBV6-6 to TRBJ1-1; D not resolved. The germline V and J ends were trimmed by 9 bases and 1 base, with 12 bases remaining between them. This CDR3 comprises 13 residues. From germline, CDR1 is MNHNY and CDR2 SVGAGI (reference sequence). DNA for the CDR3: TGTGCCAGTACTCCTGACCCGAACACTGAAGCTTTCTTT. It is translated as CASTPDPNTEAFF.

This clonotype showed up many times. The rearrangement links TRBV29-1 to TRBJ1-2, with unresolved D. CDR3 length: 10 amino acids. Trimming left V 0 bases short and J 7 bases short, with 3 bases between. Per the germline V gene, CDR1 is SQVTM and CDR2 is ANQGSEA. In nucleotides, the CDR3 is TGCAGCGTTGAAGAGGGTGGCTACACCTTC. Amino acid sequence: CSVEEGGYTF.

The chain links TRBV7-2 to TRBJ2-3; 7 bases line up with TRBD1. V trimming: 6 bases; J trimming: 11 bases; junction bases outside the gene matches: 17. Germline CDR1 and CDR2: SGHTA and FQGNSA. The CDR3 has 15 residues. The CDR3 region has the DNA TGTGCCAGCAGGGAGTCGACAGGGCTGCACAAATGGCAGTATTTT. It codes for CASRESTGLHKWQYF. The full variable domain, rest sourced from reference TRBV7-2 and TRBJ2-3, is GAGVSQSPSNKVTEKGKDVELRCDPISGHTALYWYRQSLGQGLEFLIYFQGNSAPDKSGLPSDRFSAERTGGSVSTLTIQRTQQEDSAVYLCASRESTGLHKWQYFGPGTRLTVL.

The chain recombines TRBV6-2 or TRBV6-3 with TRBJ2-6; D gene unclear. There are 16 residues in the CDR3. Germline CDR1 MNHEY, CDR2 SVGEGT. Trimming took off 7 bases at V and 2 bases at J, with 15 bases between the two ends. The CDR3 loop is CASNPVAAPGANVLTF. The CDR3 region has the DNA TGTGCCAGCAATCCAGTGGCCGCCCCTGGGGCCAACGTCCTGACTTTC.

As to this clonotype: One end of the junction does not line up with germline, which may come from a read error. The rearrangement joins TRBV20-1 to TRBJ1-5, with D unclear. The length of the CDR3 is 15 residues. The germline V gene encodes CDR1 DFQATT and CDR2 SNEGSKA (reference sequence). The CDR3 protein is CSATGLSISNQPKHF. DNA for the CDR3: TGCAGTGCTACAGGACTCAGTATTAGCAATCAGCCCAAGCATTTT.

This chain joins TRBV10-3 and TRBJ2-7; TRBD2 matches 7 bases. Germline assignment: CDR1 ENHRY and CDR2 SYGVKD. This CDR3 spans 14 amino acids. V lost 6 bases and J lost 7; bases outside the gene matches: 12. CDR3 nucleotides: TGTGCCATCAGCACCGGGACTACGCTTGGGGAGCAGTACTTC. The encoded protein is CAISTGTTLGEQYF.

The CDR3 nucleotides read TGTGCCAGCAGTTTGACAGGCCTGGAAGGGGCCAACGTCCTGACTTTC. Protein sequence: CASSLTGLEGANVLTF. This chain links TRBV6-5 with TRBJ2-6, with D perhaps TRBD1 (6 bases). This CDR3 is 16 amino acids long. Trimming pared 4 bases from V and 4 bases from J, leaving 14 bases between. Germline V CDR1 and CDR2: MNHEY, SVGAGI.

To note about this clonotype: The germline gene is not matched at one end of the junction; a read error may be the cause. The chain has TRBV12-3 or TRBV12-4 and TRBJ2-3, with TRBD1 identical over 7 bases. CDR3 size: 15 residues. The CDR3 reads CASSNRGPSTHTQYF. CDR3 sequence (DNA): TGTGCTAGCAGTAACAGGGGCCCCAGCACACATACGCAGTATTTT.